This note documents a single T cell receptor (beta chain) sequence. Seattle patients were enrolled during active infection and followed longitudinally. Per germline, CDR1 MNHEY and CDR2 SVGAGI. CDR3 size: 15 residues. Germline trimming cut 6 bases from V and 4 bases from J; bases unmatched to any gene: 9. The source of the sample is a study of blood T cell repertoires in COVID-19. Turning to the study itself: Acute and convalescent COVID-19 specimens originated in the United States, Italy and Spain. PBMCs, B-cell-depleted T cells, or T cells provided the cDNA or gDNA that made up the material.

As processed by the authors: From reference gene primer amplification, estimates of nucleated cell counts were derived. The protocol was immunoSEQ multiplex PCR, while the TCRdb copy is restricted to in-frame clones and leaves out a portion. For V, J and clone size, that table is used; D and trimming come from the DNA. The sample comprises just over 350,000 clones, 86% of which are singletons, and about 7.6% rests with the top ten. This receptor was identified in a woman aged 60-70 years with COVID-19, enrolled during active disease. The V gene is TRBV6-5, the J gene TRBJ2-1, with 7 nucleotides matching TRBD2. The sample consisted of peripheral blood. CDR3 sequence: CASRGAGSSYNEQFF. The CDR3 nucleotides are TGTGCCAGCAGGGGAGCGGGGAGCAGTTACAATGAGCAGTTCTTC.